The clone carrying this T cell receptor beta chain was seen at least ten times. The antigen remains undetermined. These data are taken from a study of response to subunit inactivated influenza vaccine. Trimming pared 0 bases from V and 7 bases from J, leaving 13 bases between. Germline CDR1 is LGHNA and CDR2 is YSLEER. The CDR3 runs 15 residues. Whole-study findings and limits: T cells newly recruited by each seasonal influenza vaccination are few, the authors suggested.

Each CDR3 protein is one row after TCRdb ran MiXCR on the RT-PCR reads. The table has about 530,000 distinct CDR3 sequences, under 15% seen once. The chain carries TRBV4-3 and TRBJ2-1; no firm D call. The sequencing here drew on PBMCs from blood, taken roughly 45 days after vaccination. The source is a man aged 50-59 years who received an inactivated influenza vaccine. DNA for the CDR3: TGCGCCAGCAGCCAAGACTATACCCCCCGGAATGAGCAGTTCTTC. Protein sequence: CASSQDYTPRNEQFF.